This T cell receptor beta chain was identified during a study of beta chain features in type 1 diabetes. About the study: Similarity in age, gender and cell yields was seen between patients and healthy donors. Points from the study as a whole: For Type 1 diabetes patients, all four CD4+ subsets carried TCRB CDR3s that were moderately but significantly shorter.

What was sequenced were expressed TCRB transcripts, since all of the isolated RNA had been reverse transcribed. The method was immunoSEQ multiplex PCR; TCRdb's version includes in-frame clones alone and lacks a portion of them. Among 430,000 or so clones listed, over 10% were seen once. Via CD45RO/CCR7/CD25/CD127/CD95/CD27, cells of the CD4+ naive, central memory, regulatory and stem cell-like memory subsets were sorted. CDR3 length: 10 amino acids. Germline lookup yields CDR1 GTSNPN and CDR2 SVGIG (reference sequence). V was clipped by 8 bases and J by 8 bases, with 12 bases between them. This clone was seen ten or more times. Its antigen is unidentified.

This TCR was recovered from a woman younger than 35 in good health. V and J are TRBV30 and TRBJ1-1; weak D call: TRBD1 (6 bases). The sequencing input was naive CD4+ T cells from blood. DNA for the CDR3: TGTGCCGGTCACAGGGTCGAAGCTTTCTTT. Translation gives CAGHRVEAFF.